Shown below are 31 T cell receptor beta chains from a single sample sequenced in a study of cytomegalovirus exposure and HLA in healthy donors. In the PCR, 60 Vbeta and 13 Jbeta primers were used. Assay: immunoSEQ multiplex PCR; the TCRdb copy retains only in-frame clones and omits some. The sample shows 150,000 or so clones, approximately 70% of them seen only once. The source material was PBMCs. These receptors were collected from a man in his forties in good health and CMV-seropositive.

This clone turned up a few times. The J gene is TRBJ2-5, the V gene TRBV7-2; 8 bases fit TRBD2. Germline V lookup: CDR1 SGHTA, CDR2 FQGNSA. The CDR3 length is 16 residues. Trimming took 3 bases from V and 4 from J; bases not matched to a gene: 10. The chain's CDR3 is CASSLGRRGAGETQYF. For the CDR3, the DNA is TGTGCCAGCAGCTTGGGGAGGCGGGGGGCCGGAGAGACCCAGTACTTC.

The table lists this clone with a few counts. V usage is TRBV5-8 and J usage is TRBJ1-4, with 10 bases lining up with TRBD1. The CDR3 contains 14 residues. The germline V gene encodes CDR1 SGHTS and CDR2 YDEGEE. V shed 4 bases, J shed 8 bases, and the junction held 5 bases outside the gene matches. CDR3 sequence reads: CASSRDRGGEKLFF. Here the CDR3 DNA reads TGTGCCAGCAGCCGGGACAGGGGAGGAGAAAAACTGTTTTTT.

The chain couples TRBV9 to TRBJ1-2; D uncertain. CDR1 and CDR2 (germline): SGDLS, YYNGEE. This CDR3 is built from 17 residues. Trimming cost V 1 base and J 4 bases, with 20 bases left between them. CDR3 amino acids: CASSVSSKEVPIYGYTF. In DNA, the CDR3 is TGTGCCAGCAGCGTATCTAGTAAGGAGGTACCGATCTATGGCTACACCTTC. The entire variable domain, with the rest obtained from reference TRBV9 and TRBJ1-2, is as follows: DSGVTQTPKHLITATGQRVTLRCSPRSGDLSVYWYQQSLDQGLQFLIQYYNGEERAKGNILERFSAQQFPDLHSELNLSSLELGDSALYFCASSVSSKEVPIYGYTFGSGTRLTVV.

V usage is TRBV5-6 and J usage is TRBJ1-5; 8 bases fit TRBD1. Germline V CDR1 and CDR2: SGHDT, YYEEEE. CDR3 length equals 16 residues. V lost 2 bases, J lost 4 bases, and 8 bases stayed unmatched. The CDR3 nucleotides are TGTGCCAGCAGCTTTGCCGGGACAGGCCAAAATCAGCCCCAGCATTTT. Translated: CASSFAGTGQNQPQHF.

CDR3 region: CASIAPGDNTGELFF. The DNA of the CDR3 is TGTGCCAGCATCGCCCCCGGGGACAATACCGGGGAGCTGTTTTTT. The rearrangement links TRBV6-5 to TRBJ2-2; a possible D gene is TRBD1 (6 bases). CDR1 and CDR2 (germline): MNHEY, SVGAGI. V was trimmed by 7 bases and J by 5 bases, leaving 17 bases between them. This CDR3 spans 15 amino acids.

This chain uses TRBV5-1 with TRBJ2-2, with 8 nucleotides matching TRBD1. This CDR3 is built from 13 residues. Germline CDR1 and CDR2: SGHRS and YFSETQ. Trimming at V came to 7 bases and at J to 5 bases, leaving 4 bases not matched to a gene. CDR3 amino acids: CASQGAGTGELFF. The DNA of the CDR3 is TGCGCCAGCCAGGGGGCAGGAACCGGGGAGCTGTTTTTT.

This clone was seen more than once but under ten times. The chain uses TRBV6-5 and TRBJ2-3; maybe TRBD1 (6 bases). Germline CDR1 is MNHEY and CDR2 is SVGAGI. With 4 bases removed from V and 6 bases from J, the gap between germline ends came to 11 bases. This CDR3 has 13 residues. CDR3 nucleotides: TGTGCCAGCAGTTTTGGCAGGGGTGATACGCAGTATTTT. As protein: CASSFGRGDTQYF.

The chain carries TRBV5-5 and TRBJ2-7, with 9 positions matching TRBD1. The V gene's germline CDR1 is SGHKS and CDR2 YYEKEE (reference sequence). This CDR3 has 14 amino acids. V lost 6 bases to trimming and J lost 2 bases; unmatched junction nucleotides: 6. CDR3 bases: TGTGCCAGCATAACGGGACAGGGCCCCTACGAGCAGTACTTC. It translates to CASITGQGPYEQYF.

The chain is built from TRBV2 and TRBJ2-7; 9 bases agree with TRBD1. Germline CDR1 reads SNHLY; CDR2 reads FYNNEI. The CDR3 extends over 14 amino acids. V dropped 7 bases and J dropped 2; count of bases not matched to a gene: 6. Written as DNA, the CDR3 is TGTGCCAGCAATCCCGGGACAGGGCCCTACGAGCAGTACTTC. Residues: CASNPGTGPYEQYF.

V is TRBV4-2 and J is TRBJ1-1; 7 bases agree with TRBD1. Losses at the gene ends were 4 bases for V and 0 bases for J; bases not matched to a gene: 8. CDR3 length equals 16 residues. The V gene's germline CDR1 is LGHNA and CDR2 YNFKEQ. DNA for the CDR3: TGTGCCAGCAGCCCGCCGACCGGGACAGTGAACACTGAAGCTTTCTTT. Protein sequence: CASSPPTGTVNTEAFF.

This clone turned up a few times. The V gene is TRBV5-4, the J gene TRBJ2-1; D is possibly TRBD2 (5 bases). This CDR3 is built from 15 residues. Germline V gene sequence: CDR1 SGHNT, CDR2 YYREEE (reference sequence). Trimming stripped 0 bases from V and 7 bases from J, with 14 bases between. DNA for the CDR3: TGTGCCAGCAGCTTGGACCCCCGGACGGGAAATGAGCAGTTCTTC. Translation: CASSLDPRTGNEQFF.

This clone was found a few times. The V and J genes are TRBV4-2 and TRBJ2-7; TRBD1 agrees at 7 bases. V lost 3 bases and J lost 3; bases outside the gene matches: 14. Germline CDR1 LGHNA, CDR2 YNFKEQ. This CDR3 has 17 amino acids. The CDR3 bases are TGTGCCAGCAGCCAGTCACCGCAAGGCAGGGGGTTCTACGAGCAGTACTTC. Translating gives CASSQSPQGRGFYEQYF.

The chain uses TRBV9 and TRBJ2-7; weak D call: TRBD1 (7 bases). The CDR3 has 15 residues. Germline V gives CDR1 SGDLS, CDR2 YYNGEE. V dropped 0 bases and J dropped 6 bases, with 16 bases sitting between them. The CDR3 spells CASSVGSGGFREQYF. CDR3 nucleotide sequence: TGTGCCAGCAGCGTAGGTTCAGGGGGGTTTCGCGAGCAGTACTTC.

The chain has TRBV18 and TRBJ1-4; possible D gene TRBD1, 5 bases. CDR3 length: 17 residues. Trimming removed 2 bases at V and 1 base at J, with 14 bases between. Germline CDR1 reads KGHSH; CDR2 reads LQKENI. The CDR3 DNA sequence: TGTGCCAGCTCACCAGGGCAGGGATGGAAAACTAATGAAAAACTGTTTTTT. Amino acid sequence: CASSPGQGWKTNEKLFF.

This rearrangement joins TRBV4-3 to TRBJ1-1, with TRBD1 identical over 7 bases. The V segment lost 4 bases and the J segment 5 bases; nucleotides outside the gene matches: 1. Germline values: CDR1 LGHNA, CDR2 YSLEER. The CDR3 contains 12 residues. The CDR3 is CASSPGGTEAFF. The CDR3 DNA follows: TGCGCCAGCAGCCCAGGGGGTACTGAAGCTTTCTTT.

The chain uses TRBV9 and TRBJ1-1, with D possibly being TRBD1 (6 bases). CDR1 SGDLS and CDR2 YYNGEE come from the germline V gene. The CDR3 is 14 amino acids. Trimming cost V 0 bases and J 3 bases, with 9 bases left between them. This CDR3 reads CASSVEQGYTEAFF. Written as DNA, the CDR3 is TGTGCCAGCAGCGTAGAACAGGGATACACTGAAGCTTTCTTT. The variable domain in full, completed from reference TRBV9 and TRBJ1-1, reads DSGVTQTPKHLITATGQRVTLRCSPRSGDLSVYWYQQSLDQGLQFLIQYYNGEERAKGNILERFSAQQFPDLHSELNLSSLELGDSALYFCASSVEQGYTEAFFGQGTRLTVV.

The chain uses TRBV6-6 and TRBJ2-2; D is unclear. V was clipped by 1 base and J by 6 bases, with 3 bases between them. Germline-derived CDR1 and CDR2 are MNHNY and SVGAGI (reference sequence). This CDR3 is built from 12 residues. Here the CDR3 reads CASSYFSGELFF. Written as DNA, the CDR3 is TGTGCCAGCAGTTACTTCTCCGGGGAGCTGTTTTTT.

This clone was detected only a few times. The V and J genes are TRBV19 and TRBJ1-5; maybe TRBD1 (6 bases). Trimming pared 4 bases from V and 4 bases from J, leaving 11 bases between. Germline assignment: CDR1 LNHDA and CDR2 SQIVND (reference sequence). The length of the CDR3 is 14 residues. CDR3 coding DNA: TGTGCCAGTAGTACACAGGGAAGGAATCAGCCCCAGCATTTT. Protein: CASSTQGRNQPQHF.

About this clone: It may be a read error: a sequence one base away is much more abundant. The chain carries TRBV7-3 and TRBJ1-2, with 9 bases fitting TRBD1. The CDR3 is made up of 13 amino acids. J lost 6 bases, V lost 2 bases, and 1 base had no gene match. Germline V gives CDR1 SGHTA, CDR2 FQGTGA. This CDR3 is CASSLGDRDGYTF. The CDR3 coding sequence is TGTGCCAGCAGCTTAGGGGACAGGGATGGCTACACCTTC.

The CDR3 loop is CSALEGKGTDTQYF. The CDR3, as DNA: TGCAGCGCCCTGGAGGGGAAGGGGACAGATACGCAGTATTTT. V is TRBV29-1 and J is TRBJ2-3; D is perhaps TRBD2 (6 bases). V lost 7 bases and J lost 3, with 17 bases in between. Germline V gives CDR1 SQVTM, CDR2 ANQGSEA. The CDR3 spans 14 residues.

CDR3 in DNA: TGTGCCAGCAGCTTAGGGGGGCGAAGCAATCAGCCCCAGCATTTT. It translates to CASSLGGRSNQPQHF. V and J are TRBV11-2 and TRBJ1-5; a weak D match, TRBD1 (6 bases). Germline CDR1 SGHAT, CDR2 FQNNGV. The V and J ends lost 1 base and 1 base respectively, with 8 bases between them. The CDR3 runs to 15 residues.

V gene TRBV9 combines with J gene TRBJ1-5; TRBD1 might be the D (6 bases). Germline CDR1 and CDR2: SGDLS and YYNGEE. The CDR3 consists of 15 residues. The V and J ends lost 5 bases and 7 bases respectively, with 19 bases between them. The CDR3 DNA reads TGTGCCAGCAGTGGGGAGGGGGGCCTGGGGCAGCCCCAGCATTTT. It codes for CASSGEGGLGQPQHF.

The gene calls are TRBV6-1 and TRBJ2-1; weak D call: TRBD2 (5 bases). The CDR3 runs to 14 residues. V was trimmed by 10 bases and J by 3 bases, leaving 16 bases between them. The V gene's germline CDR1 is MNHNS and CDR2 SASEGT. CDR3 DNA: TGTGCCAACTCCAACGGCGGGTTCTACAATGAGCAGTTCTTC. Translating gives CANSNGGFYNEQFF.

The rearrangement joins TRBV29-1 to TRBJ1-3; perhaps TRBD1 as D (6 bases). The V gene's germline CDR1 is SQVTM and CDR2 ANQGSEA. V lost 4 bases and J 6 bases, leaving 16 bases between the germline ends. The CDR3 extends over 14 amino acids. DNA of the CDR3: TGCAGCGTTGGAAACAGGGATCCTGAAAACACCATATATTTT. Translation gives CSVGNRDPENTIYF.

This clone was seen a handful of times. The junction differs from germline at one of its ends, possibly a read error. The CDR3 DNA reads as TGTGCCAGCAGCCAGGAAGGGGACAGCCGACAAGCTTTCTTT. This gives the protein CASSQEGDSRQAFF. This chain joins TRBV4-1 and TRBJ1-1, with TRBD1 matching over 7 bases. This CDR3 spans 14 amino acids. The germline CDR1 and CDR2 sequences are MGHRA and YSYEKL.

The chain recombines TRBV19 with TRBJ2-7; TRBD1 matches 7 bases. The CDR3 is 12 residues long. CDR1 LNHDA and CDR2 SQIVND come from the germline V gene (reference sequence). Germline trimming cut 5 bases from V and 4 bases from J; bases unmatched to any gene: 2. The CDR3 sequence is CASSRQGYEQYF. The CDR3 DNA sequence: TGTGCCAGTAGTCGACAGGGTTACGAGCAGTACTTC.

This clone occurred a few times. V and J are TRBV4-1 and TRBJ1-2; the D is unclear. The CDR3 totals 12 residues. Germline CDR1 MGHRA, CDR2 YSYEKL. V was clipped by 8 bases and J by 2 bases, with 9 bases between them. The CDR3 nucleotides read TGCGCCAGCTACGGCAGGAACTATGGCTACACCTTC. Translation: CASYGRNYGYTF.

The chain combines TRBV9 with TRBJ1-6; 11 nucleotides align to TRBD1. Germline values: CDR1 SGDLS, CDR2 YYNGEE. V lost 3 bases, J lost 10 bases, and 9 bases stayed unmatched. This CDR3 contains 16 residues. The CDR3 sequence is CASSAPGTGGRSPLHF. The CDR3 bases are TGTGCCAGCAGCGCCCCAGGGACAGGGGGTCGGTCACCCCTCCACTTT. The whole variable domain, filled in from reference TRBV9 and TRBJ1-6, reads DSGVTQTPKHLITATGQRVTLRCSPRSGDLSVYWYQQSLDQGLQFLIQYYNGEERAKGNILERFSAQQFPDLHSELNLSSLELGDSALYFCASSAPGTGGRSPLHFGNGTRLTVT.

Here the CDR3 DNA reads TGTGCCAGCAGCTCCTCTAGCGGGGGGCCATACGAGCAGTACTTC. Amino acid sequence: CASSSSSGGPYEQYF. The chain has TRBV4-2 and TRBJ2-7; TRBD2 matches 11 bases. V gave up 5 bases and J gave up 4 bases; unmatched junction bases: 7. This CDR3 has 15 residues. Germline CDR1 LGHNA, CDR2 YNFKEQ.

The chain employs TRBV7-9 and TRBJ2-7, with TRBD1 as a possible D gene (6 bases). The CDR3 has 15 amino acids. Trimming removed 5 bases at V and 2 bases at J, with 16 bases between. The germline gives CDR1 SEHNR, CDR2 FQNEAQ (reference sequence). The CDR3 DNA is TGTGCCAGCAGCCTCGGGGCAGGGGCTACCTACGAGCAGTACTTC. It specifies CASSLGAGATYEQYF.

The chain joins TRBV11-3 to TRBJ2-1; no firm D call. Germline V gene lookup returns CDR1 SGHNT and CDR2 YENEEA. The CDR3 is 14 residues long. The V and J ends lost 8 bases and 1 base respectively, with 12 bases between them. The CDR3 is CASGPGNSYNEQFF. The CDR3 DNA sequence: TGTGCCAGCGGCCCGGGTAATTCCTACAATGAGCAGTTCTTC. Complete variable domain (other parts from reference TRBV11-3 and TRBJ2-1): EAGVVQSPRYKIIEKKQPVAFWCNPISGHNTLYWYLQNLGQGPELLIRYENEEAVDDSQLPKDRFSAERLKGVDSTLKIQPAELGDSAVYLCASGPGNSYNEQFFGPGTRLTVL.